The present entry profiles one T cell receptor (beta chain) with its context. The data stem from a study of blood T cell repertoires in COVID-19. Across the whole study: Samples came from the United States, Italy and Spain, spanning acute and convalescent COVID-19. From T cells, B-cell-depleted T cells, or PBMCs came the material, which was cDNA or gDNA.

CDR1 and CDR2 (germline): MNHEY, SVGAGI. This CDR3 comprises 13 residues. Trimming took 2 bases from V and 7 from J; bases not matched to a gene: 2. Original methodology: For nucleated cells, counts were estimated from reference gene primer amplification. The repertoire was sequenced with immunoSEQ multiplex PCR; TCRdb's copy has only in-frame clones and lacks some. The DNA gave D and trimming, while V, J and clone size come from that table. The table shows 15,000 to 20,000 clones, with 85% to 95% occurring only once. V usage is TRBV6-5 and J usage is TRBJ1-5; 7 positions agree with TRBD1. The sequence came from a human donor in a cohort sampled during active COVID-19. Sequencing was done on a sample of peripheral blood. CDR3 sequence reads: CASSYGRGQPQHF. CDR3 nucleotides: TGTGCCAGCAGTTACGGCAGGGGGCAGCCCCAGCATTTT.